This paragraph reports one T cell receptor (beta chain). The antigen is unknown. The V segment lost 10 bases and the J segment 7 bases; nucleotides outside the gene matches: 12. The CDR3 spans 14 residues. The germline gives CDR1 SGHDN, CDR2 FVKESK. This was a deep-level run. Libraries were prepared by immunoSEQ multiplex PCR; TCRdb keeps only in-frame clonotypes and omits some of them. The sample records about 1.1 million clones, 78% being singletons. The sample originates from a study of shared clonotypes between healthy human individuals. Overall study findings and caveats: Shared across a few donors were roughly 4.7% of the naive CD4 clonotypes. Sequencing of the sorted subsets was shown by rarefaction to be incomplete despite large depth.

The chain combines TRBV14 with TRBJ2-1; 8 bases are a match to TRBD2. This TCR was recovered from a man aged 18 to 29 in good health. Some clones in this sample may be carry-over from other donors' samples. The source material was memory CD4+ T cells from PBMCs. Sample subset: CD45RA-negative fraction. The CDR3 is CATGGTRVGNEQFF. CDR3 bases: TGTGCCACCGGAGGGACTAGGGTGGGTAATGAGCAGTTCTTC.